This T cell receptor (beta chain) was captured in a study of CD8 T cells in ankylosing spondylitis. Study-wide points: Disease-associated clones were reportedly significantly overrepresented in matched ankylosing spondylitis synovial fluid. Certain motif variants had earlier been reported in reactive arthritis synovial fluid and blood. The authors found the disease-linked clones to be CD8+ and relatively rare in peripheral blood.

In the case of this clonotype: Its antigen is not identified.

The CDR3 runs 12 residues. Trimming removed 7 bases at V and 2 bases at J, with 11 bases between. Germline V gives CDR1 SQVTM, CDR2 ANQGSEA. A single record per CDR3 protein comes from TCRdb applying MiXCR to the 5' RACE reads. The sample has 290,000 or so distinct CDR3 sequences; roughly 20% are singletons. Sequencing was performed on blood, either unsorted or a sorted T cell fraction (not recorded which). The chain couples TRBV29-1 to TRBJ1-2, with TRBD1 as a possible D gene (5 bases). The clonotype was recovered from a female donor with ankylosing spondylitis or in good health (not recorded which). For the CDR3, the DNA is TGCAGCGCTGGGGCCCTGAACTATGGCTACACCTTC. It translates to CSAGALNYGYTF.